The 31 T cell receptor beta chains below all came from one sample that was sequenced in a study of cytomegalovirus exposure and HLA in healthy donors. 60 Vbeta and 13 Jbeta primers were used in PCR. Sequencing used immunoSEQ multiplex PCR; TCRdb keeps in-frame clones, though not all of them. The sample includes approximately 160,000 clones, approximately 73% seen only once; the top ten take roughly 1.5%. The sequenced material came from PBMCs. These receptors were obtained from a man aged 45-60 years in good health and CMV-seronegative.

This clone occurred once. This chain links TRBV5-1 with TRBJ1-4, with 7 bases identical to TRBD1. CDR3 length equals 15 residues. Trimming took 0 bases from V and 6 from J; bases not matched to a gene: 5. Germline lookup yields CDR1 SGHRS and CDR2 YFSETQ. The chain's CDR3 is CASSLAGGTDEKLFF. The CDR3 region has the DNA TGCGCCAGCAGCTTGGCAGGGGGAACGGATGAAAAACTGTTTTTT.

This clone was seen more than once but under ten times. The CDR3: CASSPWTGQGVNQPQHF. CDR3 nucleotides: TGTGCCAGCAGTCCCTGGACCGGACAGGGGGTGAACCAGCCCCAGCATTTT. This chain joins TRBV28 and TRBJ1-5; TRBD1 matches at 10 bases. The CDR3 consists of 17 residues. CDR1 MDHEN and CDR2 SYDVKM come from the germline V gene. V lost 5 bases, J lost 7 bases, and 14 bases stayed unmatched.

The chain employs TRBV6-1 and TRBJ2-3; 7 bases map to TRBD1. V lost 4 bases to trimming and J lost 2 bases; unmatched junction nucleotides: 6. Germline lookup yields CDR1 MNHNS and CDR2 SASEGT. CDR3 length equals 15 residues. This CDR3 reads CASSGRQGFTDTQYF. The CDR3 nucleotides are TGTGCCAGCAGTGGTCGACAGGGTTTCACAGATACGCAGTATTTT.

This clone was seen once. The gene calls are TRBV5-6 and TRBJ1-4; 8 bases are shared with TRBD1. The CDR3 has 15 residues. Losses at the gene ends were 2 bases for V and 4 bases for J; bases not matched to a gene: 4. Germline V gene sequence: CDR1 SGHDT, CDR2 YYEEEE. The CDR3 here is CASSFQGAGNEKLFF. CDR3 DNA: TGTGCCAGCAGCTTTCAGGGGGCTGGTAATGAAAAACTGTTTTTT.

The chain recombines TRBV5-1 with TRBJ2-5, with TRBD1 identical over 8 bases. V shed 4 bases, J shed 1 base, and the junction held 18 bases outside the gene matches. CDR3 length: 19 amino acids. CDR1 is SGHRS, CDR2 YFSETQ, per germline. The DNA for the CDR3 is TGCGCCAGCAGCGCCGACAGGGGTAGGCGCTCGGCGGCCCAAGAGACCCAGTACTTC. It translates to CASSADRGRRSAAQETQYF.

The CDR3 here is CASTSGVSGELFF. The CDR3 DNA reads TGTGCCAGCACTAGCGGGGTATCCGGGGAGCTGTTTTTT. The chain combines TRBV28 with TRBJ2-2; TRBD2 matches 9 bases. V lost 7 bases, J lost 6 bases, and 3 bases stayed unmatched. CDR1 is MDHEN and CDR2 is SYDVKM in the germline V gene. This CDR3 has 13 residues.

This chain connects TRBV11-2 to TRBJ2-3; weak D call: TRBD2 (6 bases). The V end lost 2 bases, the J end lost 4 bases, and 10 bases lay between the germline ends. The CDR3 spans 14 residues. Germline CDR1 reads SGHAT; CDR2 reads FQNNGV. CDR3 sequence reads: CASSLLLAPDTQYF. CDR3 DNA sequence: TGTGCCAGCAGCTTATTACTAGCCCCAGATACGCAGTATTTT.

This rearrangement joins TRBV18 to TRBJ1-1; tentatively, D is TRBD1 (5 bases). V was clipped by 3 bases and J by 3 bases, with 11 bases between them. The CDR3 is 14 residues long. Germline CDR1 and CDR2: KGHSH and LQKENI. In DNA form, the CDR3 reads TGTGCCAGCTCACCGGGACTCCAGGACACTGAAGCTTTCTTT. It yields the protein CASSPGLQDTEAFF.

The rearrangement joins TRBV11-2 to TRBJ2-5; TRBD1 matches at 10 bases. The CDR3 is 16 amino acids. Germline V gene lookup returns CDR1 SGHAT and CDR2 FQNNGV. V dropped 8 bases and J dropped 4; count of bases not matched to a gene: 13. The CDR3 sequence is CASGDRGRNFVETQYF. The CDR3 nucleotides are TGTGCCAGCGGCGACAGGGGGCGAAATTTTGTAGAGACCCAGTACTTC.

This clone was observed a handful of times. The gene calls are TRBV28 and TRBJ1-3; possible D gene TRBD1, 5 bases. CDR3 size: 14 residues. Germline values: CDR1 MDHEN, CDR2 SYDVKM. V shed 1 base and J shed 4 bases, with 8 bases lying between them. DNA of the CDR3: TGTGCCAGCAGTTTATCAGGGTCCGGAAACACCATATATTTT. Translated: CASSLSGSGNTIYF.

In its sample, this clone was seen a few times. V is TRBV18 and J is TRBJ1-2, with a tentative D call TRBD1 (5 bases). Germline loops: CDR1 KGHSH, CDR2 LQKENI. V was pared by 3 bases and J by 7 bases, with 12 bases between. The CDR3 is 13 residues long. CDR3 residues: CASSPTGVFGYTF. DNA for the CDR3: TGTGCCAGCTCACCCACAGGCGTTTTTGGCTACACCTTC.

For this clone: Sequence at one end of the junction differs from germline and may be a read error. The chain joins TRBV6-1 to TRBJ2-5; 9 positions match TRBD2. The germline V gene has CDR1 MNHNS and CDR2 SASEGT. The CDR3 has 15 amino acids. The CDR3 here is CVSTPAGGTQETQYF. Written as DNA, the CDR3 is TGTGTCAGCACCCCGGCGGGGGGGACCCAAGAGACCCAGTACTTC.

This clone has only a few counts. CDR3 sequence reads: CASSSALNTEAFF. In DNA form, the CDR3 reads TGTGCCAGCAGTTCAGCGCTGAACACTGAAGCTTTCTTT. This rearrangement joins TRBV27 to TRBJ1-1; no firm D call. The V end lost 4 bases, the J end lost 0 bases, and 6 bases lay between the germline ends. The germline V gene has CDR1 MNHEY and CDR2 SMNVEV (reference sequence). The CDR3 spans 13 residues.

Turning to this clone: The junction departs from the called germline gene at one end, perhaps through a read error. V gene TRBV27 combines with J gene TRBJ2-7, with 7 bases that match TRBD2. The length of the CDR3 is 15 residues. Germline V CDR1 and CDR2: MNHEY, SMNVEV (reference sequence). This chain's CDR3 is CASSLRRGITYAQYF. DNA for the CDR3: TGTGCCAGCAGTTTGAGGCGGGGGATCACCTACGCGCAGTACTTC.

The chain is built from TRBV7-8 and TRBJ1-2; possible D gene TRBD1, 6 bases. Germline CDR1 reads SGHVS; CDR2 reads FQNEAQ. CDR3 size: 14 residues. V was clipped by 4 bases and J by 2 bases, with 11 bases between them. CDR3 amino acids: CASSYGQINYGYTF. As DNA, the CDR3 is TGTGCCAGCAGCTACGGACAGATCAACTATGGCTACACCTTC.

This clone showed up just a few times. CDR3 DNA sequence: TGTGCCAGCAGCTTAAGAGGGGGGGGGCAGGAAGCTTTCTTT. Translated, it gives CASSLRGGGQEAFF. This chain connects TRBV7-3 to TRBJ1-1; D is perhaps TRBD1 (6 bases). The CDR3 consists of 14 residues. V lost 1 base to trimming and J lost 8 bases, with 14 bases between them. CDR1 and CDR2 (germline): SGHTA, FQGTGA.

J is TRBJ2-1 and V is TRBV10-3; D is perhaps TRBD1 (6 bases). V gave up 6 bases and J gave up 2 bases, with 8 bases separating them. Germline assignment: CDR1 ENHRY and CDR2 SYGVKD. The CDR3 length is 13 residues. Written as DNA, the CDR3 is TGTGCCATCAGCCAGGGGACCTACAATGAGCAGTTCTTC. Amino acids: CAISQGTYNEQFF.

The rearrangement joins TRBV6-5 to TRBJ2-7; 14 nucleotides agree with TRBD2. CDR1 is MNHEY, CDR2 SVGAGI, per germline. The junction had 6 bases not matched to a gene; V was cut back by 9 bases and J by 2 bases. The CDR3 spans 15 residues. CDR3: CASVGGLAGAYEQYF. For the CDR3, the DNA is TGTGCCAGTGTAGGGGGACTAGCGGGGGCCTACGAGCAGTACTTC.

The rearrangement uses TRBV27 and TRBJ1-1, with D possibly being TRBD1 (6 bases). Germline CDR1 MNHEY, CDR2 SMNVEV (reference sequence). The CDR3 is made up of 14 amino acids. V was pared by 3 bases and J by 2 bases, with 10 bases between. CDR3 in DNA: TGTGCCAGCAGTTTGCGGGGGCGCAACACTGAAGCTTTCTTT. Residues: CASSLRGRNTEAFF.

The CDR3 is CASSYSSGQALREAFF. The DNA for the CDR3 is TGTGCCAGCAGTTACTCGTCAGGGCAGGCCTTGAGAGAAGCTTTCTTT. The rearrangement uses TRBV6-5 and TRBJ1-1, with a weak D call TRBD1 (5 bases). The V end lost 0 bases, the J end lost 8 bases, and 19 bases lay between the germline ends. Germline CDR1 reads MNHEY; CDR2 reads SVGAGI. The CDR3 is made up of 16 amino acids.

V gene TRBV5-1 combines with J gene TRBJ2-7, with TRBD1 matching 10 bases. Losses at the gene ends were 7 bases for V and 5 bases for J; bases not matched to a gene: 15. CDR1 and CDR2 (germline): SGHRS, YFSETQ. This CDR3 is built from 16 residues. For the CDR3, the DNA is TGCGCCAGCTCAAATTGGGGGGGACAGGGGTCCCACGAGCAGTACTTC. This translates into CASSNWGGQGSHEQYF.

This clone was detected a few times. The rearrangement links TRBV6-5 to TRBJ1-5; D perhaps matches TRBD1 (6 bases). CDR1 MNHEY and CDR2 SVGAGI come from the germline V gene. Trimming shortened V by 6 bases and J by 0 bases, and 12 bases separated the two germline ends. CDR3 length equals 15 residues. DNA of the CDR3: TGTGCCAGCAGCGAGGACAGACATAGCAATCAGCCCCAGCATTTT. Amino acid sequence: CASSEDRHSNQPQHF.

This chain links TRBV19 with TRBJ1-5; D not resolved. The CDR3 totals 13 residues. The germline V gene encodes CDR1 LNHDA and CDR2 SQIVND (reference sequence). Trimming stripped 9 bases from V and 5 bases from J, with 14 bases between. The CDR3 nucleotides read TGTGCCAGCGAACAGTATCCCGATCAGCCCCAGCATTTT. It translates to CASEQYPDQPQHF.

The chain couples TRBV27 to TRBJ1-1; possibly TRBD1 for D (5 bases). The germline V gene encodes CDR1 MNHEY and CDR2 SMNVEV (reference sequence). V gave up 6 bases and J gave up 1 base, with 12 bases separating them. CDR3 length equals 14 residues. The CDR3: CASSRTTGNTEAFF. The CDR3 bases are TGTGCCAGCAGCCGAACAACAGGGAACACTGAAGCTTTCTTT.

As DNA, the CDR3 is TGTGCCAGCAGACTTACGAACAGGGGAGAGACCCAGTACTTC. This sequence encodes CASRLTNRGETQYF. The rearrangement links TRBV28 to TRBJ2-5; 7 positions agree with TRBD1. This CDR3 has 14 residues. V was pared by 6 bases and J by 4 bases, with 8 bases of the junction left unmatched. Germline V gene data show CDR1 as MDHEN and CDR2 as SYDVKM.

This clone was seen once. The V and J genes are TRBV6-1 and TRBJ1-2; possibly TRBD1 for D (5 bases). The ends were cut back, 2 bases at V and 12 bases at J, with 16 bases in the middle. This CDR3 has 13 amino acids. Germline CDR1 reads MNHNS; CDR2 reads SASEGT. CDR3 bases: TGTGCCAGCAGTGAACGGGGGTATAGGGGCCACACCTTC. Protein sequence: CASSERGYRGHTF.

This clone appeared a single time. CDR3 loop: CATSRVALDYQPQHF. Written as DNA, the CDR3 is TGTGCCACCAGCAGAGTAGCACTCGACTATCAGCCCCAGCATTTT. The chain carries TRBV15 and TRBJ1-5, with no clear D. Germline lookup yields CDR1 LNHNV and CDR2 YYDKDF (reference sequence). This CDR3 spans 15 amino acids. V gave up 1 base and J gave up 5 bases, with 12 bases separating them. Supplemented by reference TRBV15 and TRBJ1-5, the full variable domain reads DAMVIQNPRYQVTQFGKPVTLSCSQTLNHNVMYWYQQKSSQAPKLLFHYYDKDFNNEADTPDNFQSRRPNTSFCFLDIRSPGLGDTAMYLCATSRVALDYQPQHFGDGTRLSIL.

This clone showed up just once. This chain links TRBV20-1 with TRBJ2-3; tentative D call: TRBD2 (5 bases). There are 11 residues in the CDR3. Trimming removed 5 bases at V and 4 bases at J, with 7 bases between. Germline assignment: CDR1 DFQATT and CDR2 SNEGSKA (reference sequence). CDR3 in amino acids: CSAPRADTQYF. The CDR3 coding sequence is TGCAGTGCTCCGAGGGCAGATACGCAGTATTTT.

The chain employs TRBV11-2 and TRBJ2-3, with D possibly TRBD2 on 6 matching bases. The CDR3 is 18 amino acids. Looked up from germline, CDR1 is SGHAT and CDR2 is FQNNGV. V was pared by 0 bases and J by 2 bases, with 18 bases between. The CDR3 reads CASSLDRALGGVTDTQYF. DNA of the CDR3: TGTGCCAGCAGCTTAGATAGGGCCCTCGGAGGGGTCACAGATACGCAGTATTTT.

The genes are TRBV5-5 and TRBJ1-4; unclear D gene. Germline CDR1 and CDR2: SGHKS and YYEKEE (reference sequence). This CDR3 region has 15 residues. With 1 base removed from V and 4 bases from J, the gap between germline ends came to 11 bases. The DNA for the CDR3 is TGTGCCAGCAGCTTGACTCCGGAGGTTAATGAAAAACTGTTTTTT. It yields the protein CASSLTPEVNEKLFF.

The table lists this clone with a count of one. This chain uses TRBV27 with TRBJ1-1; no reliable D call. This CDR3 spans 13 amino acids. Between the trimmed V and J ends, which lost 5 bases and 11 bases, there was a span of 18 bases. Germline-derived CDR1 and CDR2 are MNHEY and SMNVEV (reference sequence). In DNA form, the CDR3 reads TGTGCCAGCAGTCGGGTCAACAACCCTGTGGCTTTCTTT. Translation gives CASSRVNNPVAFF.